Below, 22 T cell receptor beta chains from the same sample are listed, as sequenced in a study of T cell responses to AZD1222 COVID-19 vaccine. Method: immunoSEQ multiplex PCR; TCRdb's copy keeps in-frame clones and lacks some. Among more than 85,000 clones listed, about 85% were seen once. The sample here was peripheral blood, taken on day 0 of AZD1222 vaccination. All receptors derive from an adult in good health.

CDR3 DNA: TGTGCCAGCAGCTTGCCTTCACCCTACGAGCAGTACTTC. Translating gives CASSLPSPYEQYF. V and J are TRBV7-8 and TRBJ2-7; no definite D call. V was trimmed by 3 bases and J by 2 bases, leaving 8 bases between them. CDR1 SGHVS and CDR2 FQNEAQ come from the germline V gene. The CDR3 loop spans 13 amino acids.

The V call is TRBV4-3, the J call TRBJ2-1; the D is unclear. Germline-derived CDR1 and CDR2 are LGHNA and YSLEER. V was pared by 0 bases and J by 6 bases, with 9 bases between. The CDR3 is 14 amino acids. CDR3 DNA: TGCGCCAGCAGCCAAGATCGGTACGGCAATGAGCAGTTCTTC. Amino acids: CASSQDRYGNEQFF.

This rearrangement joins TRBV19 to TRBJ1-2, with D possibly matching TRBD1 (6 bases). The germline V gene encodes CDR1 LNHDA and CDR2 SQIVND (reference sequence). The V gene lost 5 bases and the J gene lost 4 bases, with 8 bases spanning the gap. CDR3 length: 12 residues. For the CDR3, the DNA is TGTGCCAGTAGTCAGGGGCTCTATGGCTACACCTTC. This translates into CASSQGLYGYTF. Supplemented by reference TRBV19 and TRBJ1-2, the full variable domain reads DGGITQSPKYLFRKEGQNVTLSCEQNLNHDAMYWYRQDPGQGLRLIYYSQIVNDFQKGDIAEGYSVSREKKESFPLTVTSAQKNPTAFYLCASSQGLYGYTFGSGTRLTVV.

The chain uses TRBV11-3 and TRBJ2-7, with D possibly being TRBD1 (6 bases). Germline CDR1 and CDR2: SGHNT and YENEEA. This CDR3 has 16 residues. The V end was cut by 6 bases, the J end by 0 bases, with 18 bases between. CDR3 protein: CASRQRQASCSYEQYF. CDR3 bases: TGTGCCAGCAGGCAACGACAGGCGTCCTGCTCCTACGAGCAGTACTTC.

Concerning this clone: Other DNA sequences in the sample encode the same CDR3. The gene calls are TRBV27 and TRBJ2-1, with TRBD1 identical over 7 bases. V shed 5 bases, J shed 4 bases, and the junction held 8 bases outside the gene matches. The CDR3 is 15 amino acids. The germline CDR1 and CDR2 sequences are MNHEY and SMNVEV (reference sequence). CDR3 amino acids: CASSPRRDSYNEQFF. For the CDR3, the DNA is TGTGCCAGCAGTCCGCGCCGGGACAGTTACAATGAGCAGTTCTTC.

J is TRBJ1-3 and V is TRBV4-3; D is ambiguous. Germline CDR1 is LGHNA and CDR2 is YSLEER. V was cut by 0 bases and J by 2 bases, with 8 bases left in between. CDR3 size: 15 residues. CDR3 coding DNA: TGCGCCAGCAGCCAAGAGGCCCGGCCTGGAAACACCATATATTTT. Protein sequence: CASSQEARPGNTIYF.

This chain uses TRBV10-3 with TRBJ2-1; 8 nucleotides match TRBD2. V dropped 4 bases and J dropped 5; count of bases not matched to a gene: 7. In germline, CDR1 is ENHRY, CDR2 SYGVKD. CDR3 size: 15 residues. The CDR3 sequence is CAISAGGVAHNEQFF. CDR3 bases: TGTGCCATCAGTGCCGGGGGGGTGGCCCACAATGAGCAGTTCTTC.

The chain carries TRBV6-2 or TRBV6-3 and TRBJ2-1; D not resolved. This CDR3 is built from 14 residues. The V end lost 0 bases, the J end lost 2 bases, and 5 bases lay between the germline ends. The germline V gene encodes CDR1 MNHEY and CDR2 SVGEGT. CDR3 DNA sequence: TGTGCCAGCAGTTACTCTAGCCCCTACAATGAGCAGTTCTTC. Its translation: CASSYSSPYNEQFF.

The chain has TRBV6-5 and TRBJ2-2; 9 positions agree with TRBD1. This CDR3 is built from 14 residues. Trimming at V came to 11 bases and at J to 4 bases, leaving 8 bases not matched to a gene. In germline, CDR1 is MNHEY, CDR2 SVGAGI. As DNA, the CDR3 is TGTGCCGGGGGGGGGACAGGGCCCACCGGGGAGCTGTTTTTT. Residues: CAGGGTGPTGELFF.

This chain joins TRBV5-1 and TRBJ2-7, with D unclear. The germline V and J ends were trimmed by 0 bases and 0 bases, with 10 bases remaining between them. Germline CDR1 is SGHRS and CDR2 is YFSETQ. The CDR3 sequence is 15 residues long. The CDR3 protein is CASSLESRSSYEQYF. DNA of the CDR3: TGCGCCAGCAGCTTGGAATCCAGGAGCTCCTACGAGCAGTACTTC. The full variable domain, rest sourced from reference TRBV5-1 and TRBJ2-7, is KAGVTQTPRYLIKTRGQQVTLSCSPISGHRSVSWYQQTPGQGLQFLFEYFSETQRNKGNFPGRFSGRQFSNSRSEMNVSTLELGDSALYLCASSLESRSSYEQYFGPGTRLTVT.

This chain uses TRBV7-2 with TRBJ2-3; 9 bases match TRBD2. Trimming at V came to 4 bases and at J to 4 bases, leaving 6 bases not matched to a gene. The CDR3 is 15 amino acids. Per the germline V gene, CDR1 is SGHTA and CDR2 is FQGNSA. CDR3: CASSSLAGAADTQYF. The CDR3 bases are TGTGCCAGCAGCTCGTTAGCGGGAGCAGCAGATACGCAGTATTTT.

The rearrangement uses TRBV6-4 and TRBJ2-2; 10 nucleotides match TRBD1. The CDR3 is 15 amino acids. Germline V gene data show CDR1 as MRHNA and CDR2 as SNTAGT. Trimming removed 4 bases from V and 5 bases from J; junction bases left unmatched: 4. The CDR3 DNA reads TGTGCCAGCAGTGTTAAGGGACAGGGGACCGGGGAGCTGTTTTTT. Protein product: CASSVKGQGTGELFF.

The chain joins TRBV29-1 to TRBJ1-4; D gene unclear. This CDR3 is built from 14 residues. V was pared by 7 bases and J by 3 bases, with 15 bases between. Germline V gene data show CDR1 as SQVTM and CDR2 as ANQGSEA. In DNA form, the CDR3 reads TGCAGCGGGAACCTTGGGCGACCTAATGAAAAACTGTTTTTT. Amino acids: CSGNLGRPNEKLFF.

V and J are TRBV3-1 (or the pseudogene TRBV3-2) and TRBJ2-1, with D possibly called TRBD1 or TRBD2 (5 bases each). Germline-derived CDR1 and CDR2 are LGHDT and YNNKEL (reference sequence). V was clipped by 1 base and J by 7 bases, with 11 bases between them. The CDR3 length is 14 residues. In nucleotides, the CDR3 is TGTGCCAGCAGCCAAGTCCGGGGCACGAATGAGCAGTTCTTC. It is translated as CASSQVRGTNEQFF.

The V call is TRBV19, the J call TRBJ1-5, with a tentative D call TRBD1 (5 bases). The germline gives CDR1 LNHDA, CDR2 SQIVND (reference sequence). With 7 bases removed from V and 4 bases from J, the gap between germline ends came to 17 bases. CDR3 size: 15 residues. The CDR3 protein is CASMRDGTSNQPQHF. The CDR3 region has the DNA TGTGCCAGTATGCGGGACGGGACCAGTAATCAGCCCCAGCATTTT.

The rearrangement uses TRBV27 and TRBJ1-1; 7 bases line up with TRBD1. The CDR3 covers 19 residues. From germline, CDR1 is MNHEY and CDR2 SMNVEV (reference sequence). V shed 3 bases, J shed 1 base, and the junction held 17 bases outside the gene matches. The CDR3 region has the DNA TGTGCCAGCAGTTTTTTCTACCCCGGAGGGTCAGGGGGGAACACTGAAGCTTTCTTT. This codes for CASSFFYPGGSGGNTEAFF.

V gene TRBV6-2 or TRBV6-3 combines with J gene TRBJ2-1; 11 positions match TRBD1. The CDR3 is 15 amino acids. V was pared by 6 bases and J by 7 bases, with 8 bases of the junction left unmatched. CDR1 MNHEY and CDR2 SVGEGT come from the germline V gene. CDR3 region: CASSPYRDRGNEQFF. The CDR3 bases are TGTGCCAGCAGCCCCTACCGGGACAGGGGGAATGAGCAGTTCTTC.

V gene TRBV7-2 combines with J gene TRBJ1-2; 9 bases are a match to TRBD1. Germline loops: CDR1 SGHTA, CDR2 FQGNSA. J gave up 8 bases and V 7 bases, and 11 bases lay outside the gene matches. The CDR3 totals 14 residues. The CDR3 loop is CASNQRTGAKGYTF. CDR3 coding DNA: TGTGCCAGCAACCAGAGGACAGGGGCTAAGGGCTACACCTTC. Together with reference TRBV7-2 and TRBJ1-2, the CDR3 gives the full variable domain: GAGVSQSPSNKVTEKGKDVELRCDPISGHTALYWYRQSLGQGLEFLIYFQGNSAPDKSGLPSDRFSAERTGGSVSTLTIQRTQQEDSAVYLCASNQRTGAKGYTFGSGTRLTVV.

The rearrangement joins TRBV15 to TRBJ1-2, with D maybe TRBD1 (5 bases). The V and J ends lost 0 bases and 5 bases respectively, with 10 bases between them. The CDR3 sequence is 14 residues long. The germline V gene encodes CDR1 LNHNV and CDR2 YYDKDF (reference sequence). The DNA for the CDR3 is TGTGCCACCAGCAGAGATTCCGGGGGTTATGGCTACACCTTC. It is translated as CATSRDSGGYGYTF.

V usage is TRBV5-5 and J usage is TRBJ2-7; the D gene could be TRBD1 or TRBD2 (5 bases each). CDR1 and CDR2 from the germline V gene are SGHKS and YYEKEE (reference sequence). The CDR3 spans 15 residues. V lost 4 bases, J lost 3 bases, and 17 bases lay in between. The CDR3 region is CASSPVVGVSYEQYF. The CDR3 DNA sequence: TGTGCCAGCAGCCCGGTAGTGGGGGTGAGCTACGAGCAGTACTTC.

This sequence joins TRBV15 and TRBJ2-3, with D perhaps being TRBD1 or TRBD2 (5 bases each). CDR3 size: 15 residues. Looked up from germline, CDR1 is LNHNV and CDR2 is YYDKDF (reference sequence). Trimming left V 0 bases short and J 4 bases short, with 11 bases between. CDR3 sequence reads: CATSRDGLGADTQYF. The DNA for the CDR3 is TGTGCCACCAGCAGAGATGGGTTGGGGGCAGATACGCAGTATTTT.

CDR3 DNA sequence: TGTGCCAGCACCTTGACAGGGGTGGACACTGAAGCTTTCTTT. Translation gives CASTLTGVDTEAFF. The rearrangement uses TRBV2 and TRBJ1-1; 8 positions match TRBD1. The ends lost 7 bases at V and 3 bases at J; junction bases unmatched: 7. The CDR3 is made up of 14 amino acids. Per germline, CDR1 SNHLY and CDR2 FYNNEI.